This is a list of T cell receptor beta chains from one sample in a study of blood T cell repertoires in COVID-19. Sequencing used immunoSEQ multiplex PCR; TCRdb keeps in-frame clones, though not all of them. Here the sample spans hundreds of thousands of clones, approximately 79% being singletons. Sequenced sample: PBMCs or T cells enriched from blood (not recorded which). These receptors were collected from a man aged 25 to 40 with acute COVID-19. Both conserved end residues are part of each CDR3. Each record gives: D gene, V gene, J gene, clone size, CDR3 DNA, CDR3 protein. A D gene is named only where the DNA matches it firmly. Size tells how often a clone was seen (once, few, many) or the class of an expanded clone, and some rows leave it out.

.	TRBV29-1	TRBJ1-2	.	TGCAGCGTAGGAAGTGGCCCCGGGGGCTATGGCTACACCTTC	CSVGSGPGGYGYTF
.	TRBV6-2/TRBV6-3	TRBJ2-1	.	TGTGCCAGCAGTCGCGACAGACTAGTGAGGGATGAGCAGTTCTTC	CASSRDRLVRDEQFF
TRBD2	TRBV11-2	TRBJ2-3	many	TGTGCCAGCAGCTCGGGACTAGTGAGGGTGGGAGATACGCAGTATTTT	CASSSGLVRVGDTQYF
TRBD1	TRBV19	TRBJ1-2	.	TGTGCCGCACTCTCCGGGACAGGGGACCCCGAAGGAGGCTACACCTTC	CAALSGTGDPEGGYTF
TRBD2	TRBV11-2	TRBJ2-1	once	TGTGCCAGCAGCTCCCTCACGGTAGCGGGAGGCCACGTCTTC	CASSSLTVAGGHVF
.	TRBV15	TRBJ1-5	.	TGTGCCACCAGCGCACAGGGCAATCAGCCCCAGCATTTT	CATSAQGNQPQHF
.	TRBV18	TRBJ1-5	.	TGTGCCAGCTCACCCTATGAGTCCAATCAGCCCCAGCATTTT	CASSPYESNQPQHF
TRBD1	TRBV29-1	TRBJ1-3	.	TGCAGCGTTGGGACAGGGGATTATGGAAACACCATATATTTT	CSVGTGDYGNTIYF
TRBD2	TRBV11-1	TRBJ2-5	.	TGTGCCAGCAGCCAGGGACTAGGTGGGGAGACCCAGTACTTC	CASSQGLGGETQYF
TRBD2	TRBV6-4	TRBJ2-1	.	TGTGCCAGCAGTGGCACTAGCGGGGGTTCCCATGAGCAGTTCTTC	CASSGTSGGSHEQFF
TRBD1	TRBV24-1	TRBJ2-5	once	TGTGCCACCAGTGATCCTGGACAGGGGGCTTTTCAGGAGACCCAGTACTTC	CATSDPGQGAFQETQYF
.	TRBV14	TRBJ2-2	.	TGTGCCAGCAGCCAGCGGGCGTTCGCCGGGGAGCTGTTTTTT	CASSQRAFAGELFF
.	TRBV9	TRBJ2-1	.	TGTGCCAGCAGCGTAGTCCAGGGACTTTACAATGAGCAGTTCTTC	CASSVVQGLYNEQFF
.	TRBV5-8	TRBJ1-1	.	TGTGCCAGCAGACCGGGACAACGCTACGTTGCTTTCTTT	CASRPGQRYVAFF
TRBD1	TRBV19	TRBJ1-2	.	TGTGCCAGTAGTATAAAGACAGGGACTAACTATGGCTACACCTTC	CASSIKTGTNYGYTF
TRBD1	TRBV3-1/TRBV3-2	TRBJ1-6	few	TGTGCCAGCAGCCGGGACAGCTCCTATAATTCACCCCTCCACTTT	CASSRDSSYNSPLHF